Below, 32 T cell receptor beta chains from the same sample are listed, as sequenced in a study of T-cell memory formation after mild COVID-19. TCRdb called the 5' RACE reads again in MiXCR, with one record for every CDR3 protein. Of roughly 35,000 distinct CDR3 sequences listed, about 7.7% are singletons. The specimen was PBMCs or a T cell subset sorted from them (not recorded which). The origin of the receptors is a man aged 18 to 29 who had mild COVID-19 (a few samples of this study predate the infection). Cell type and time point are not known.

Many counts were recorded for this clonotype. The rearrangement links TRBV2 to TRBJ1-4; 7 bases line up with TRBD1. Germline assignment: CDR1 SNHLY and CDR2 FYNNEI. The V segment lost 6 bases and the J segment 7 bases; nucleotides outside the gene matches: 11. The CDR3 extends over 15 amino acids. The CDR3 coding sequence is TGTGCCAGCAGATACCGACAGGGATCCTCTGAAAAACTGTTTTTT. It codes for CASRYRQGSSEKLFF.

The sample holds many counts of this clonotype. The J gene is TRBJ2-5, the V gene TRBV7-3; tentatively, D is TRBD1 or TRBD2 (5 bases each). Trimming pared 5 bases from V and 5 bases from J, leaving 18 bases between. Germline loops: CDR1 SGHTA, CDR2 FQGTGA. The CDR3 has 15 residues. This CDR3 is CASSRTGGASETQYF. The CDR3 nucleotides are TGTGCCAGCAGCCGGACGGGTGGGGCTAGCGAGACCCAGTACTTC.

V gene TRBV7-2 combines with J gene TRBJ2-3, with D uncertain. This CDR3 spans 16 amino acids. Per the germline V gene, CDR1 is SGHTA and CDR2 is FQGNSA. Trimming pared 2 bases from V and 0 bases from J, leaving 12 bases between. CDR3 DNA sequence: TGTGCCAGCAGCTTACAGACGAGTTCTAGCACAGATACGCAGTATTTT. It is translated as CASSLQTSSSTDTQYF.

This clonotype was observed many times. The chain combines TRBV20-1 with TRBJ2-3, with D tentatively TRBD2 (6 bases). CDR1 is DFQATT and CDR2 is SNEGSKA in the germline V gene (reference sequence). The CDR3 runs 14 residues. The ends were cut back, 6 bases at V and 1 base at J, with 14 bases in the middle. The DNA of the CDR3 is TGCAGTGCCCCCCCGGCGGGGCGCACAGATACGCAGTATTTT. Its translation is CSAPPAGRTDTQYF.

This rearrangement joins TRBV7-6 to TRBJ2-3, with D perhaps matching TRBD2 (7 bases). The V and J ends lost 5 bases and 9 bases respectively, with 24 bases between them. The germline V gene encodes CDR1 SGHVS and CDR2 FNYEAQ. The CDR3 length is 16 residues. In DNA, the CDR3 is TGTGCCAGCAGCCTAGGCCAAGGGGGGGTAGGAGGGACGCAGTATTTT. Protein sequence: CASSLGQGGVGGTQYF.

This sequence joins TRBV5-4 and TRBJ1-1; no definite D call. Between the trimmed V and J ends, which lost 4 bases and 3 bases, there was a span of 10 bases. The CDR3 is 13 residues long. Looked up from germline, CDR1 is SGHNT and CDR2 is YYREEE (reference sequence). This CDR3 is CASSLGRDTEAFF. CDR3 DNA: TGTGCCAGCAGCCTAGGGAGGGACACTGAAGCTTTCTTT.

The chain carries TRBV2 and TRBJ2-2; D ambiguous. From germline, CDR1 is SNHLY and CDR2 FYNNEI. This CDR3 spans 13 amino acids. V was cut by 6 bases and J by 5 bases, with 10 bases left in between. In nucleotides, the CDR3 is TGTGCCAGCAGAACTGATAGTACCGGGGAGCTGTTTTTT. Translated: CASRTDSTGELFF.

This clonotype was counted many times. CDR3 loop: CSAQGTGENSPLHF. Here the CDR3 DNA reads TGCAGTGCGCAAGGGACAGGGGAGAACTCACCCCTCCACTTT. The chain links TRBV20-1 to TRBJ1-6, with 10 bases matching TRBD1. There are 14 residues in the CDR3. J gave up 10 bases and V 6 bases, and 9 bases lay outside the gene matches. Germline V gives CDR1 DFQATT, CDR2 SNEGSKA (reference sequence).

This clonotype occurred many times. The chain employs TRBV21-1 and TRBJ2-1; the table's D call of TRBD1 was not tested on the DNA. TRBV21-1 is a documented pseudogene. CDR3 length: 14 residues. CDR3 DNA: TGTGCCAACTCGACAGGCGGACCTCACAATGAGCAGTTCTTC. This sequence encodes CANSTGGPHNEQFF.

The CDR3 bases are TGCGCCAGCAGCCAAAACACAGGATCGAACACCGGGGAGCTGTTTTTT. Translated: CASSQNTGSNTGELFF. This chain links TRBV4-3 with TRBJ2-2; a possible D gene is TRBD1 (5 bases). The CDR3 consists of 16 residues. The V and J ends lost 2 bases and 0 bases respectively, with 10 bases between them. The germline V gene has CDR1 LGHNA and CDR2 YSLEER.

This clonotype has ten or more counts. The rearrangement links TRBV15 to TRBJ1-2; tentatively, D is TRBD1 (5 bases). The V and J ends lost 0 bases and 8 bases respectively, with 19 bases between them. This CDR3 is built from 16 residues. Germline V lookup: CDR1 LNHNV, CDR2 YYDKDF (reference sequence). In DNA form, the CDR3 reads TGTGCCACCAGCAGAGAAGGTTTTATGTTGGGGGAAGGCTACACCTTC. Encoded protein: CATSREGFMLGEGYTF.

The genes are TRBV18 and TRBJ2-3; D is possibly TRBD1 or TRBD2 (6 bases each). V lost 0 bases and J lost 5, with 12 bases in between. This CDR3 region has 15 residues. The germline CDR1 and CDR2 sequences are KGHSH and LQKENI. In nucleotides, the CDR3 is TGTGCCAGCTCACCACCTATGAGGGGGGAAGATACGCAGTATTTT. This encodes CASSPPMRGEDTQYF. The variable domain in full, with the rest retrieved from reference TRBV18 and TRBJ2-3, is NAGVMQNPRHLVRRRGQEARLRCSPMKGHSHVYWYRQLPEEGLKFMVYLQKENIIDESGMPKERFSAEFPKEGPSILRIQQVVRGDSAAYFCASSPPMRGEDTQYFGPGTRLTVL.

The table lists this clonotype with a few counts. This chain links TRBV18 with TRBJ1-2; 9 bases line up with TRBD1. The length of the CDR3 is 13 residues. J gave up 8 bases and V 3 bases, and 4 bases lay outside the gene matches. The germline V gene has CDR1 KGHSH and CDR2 LQKENI. In DNA form, the CDR3 reads TGTGCCAGCTCACCCCGGACAGGGGAAGGCTACACCTTC. This gives the protein CASSPRTGEGYTF.

This clonotype came up many times. The rearrangement uses TRBV7-8 and TRBJ1-5; perhaps TRBD1 as D (5 bases). Germline values: CDR1 SGHVS, CDR2 FQNEAQ. The V end lost 6 bases, the J end lost 4 bases, and 16 bases lay between the germline ends. This CDR3 has 15 amino acids. CDR3 nucleotides: TGTGCCAGCAGACCCGGACACAGCGATAATCAGCCCCAGCATTTT. Translated: CASRPGHSDNQPQHF.

This clonotype turned up a few times. A read error may be the cause here, since a much bigger clone is one base away. The chain links TRBV28 to TRBJ2-1; D assignment may be TRBD1 or TRBD2 (5 bases each). This CDR3 is built from 17 residues. The germline V gene has CDR1 MDHEN and CDR2 SYDVKM. The CDR3 loop is CASSSSGTRRSYSEQFF. DNA of the CDR3: TGTGCCAGCAGTTCCTCCGGGACCAGGCGCTCCTACAGTGAGCAGTTCTTC.

This clonotype has only a few counts. The genes are TRBV12-3 or TRBV12-4 and TRBJ1-3, with 9 bases that match TRBD1. The CDR3 is made up of 15 amino acids. Trimming took 8 bases from V and 5 from J; bases not matched to a gene: 10. The CDR3 DNA reads as TGTGCCAGCGGGACAGGGAAAAGCCAGCGAAACACCATATATTTT. It translates to CASGTGKSQRNTIYF.

The chain recombines TRBV6-1 with TRBJ2-1, with D possibly TRBD2 on 5 matching bases. With 4 bases removed from V and 7 bases from J, the gap between germline ends came to 14 bases. CDR3 size: 14 residues. The germline V gene has CDR1 MNHNS and CDR2 SASEGT. CDR3 sequence reads: CASSARLLLNEQFF. The CDR3 DNA is TGTGCCAGCAGTGCCCGACTACTACTTAATGAGCAGTTCTTC.

The chain has TRBV14 and TRBJ2-3, with D maybe TRBD2 (6 bases). Per the germline V gene, CDR1 is SGHDN and CDR2 is FVKESK. The CDR3 is 15 residues long. Trimming took 1 base from V and 6 from J, leaving 14 bases between them. The CDR3 here is CASSQAGEWGDTQYF. CDR3 in DNA: TGTGCCAGCAGCCAAGCGGGGGAGTGGGGTGATACGCAGTATTTT. The variable domain in full, completed from reference TRBV14 and TRBJ2-3, reads EAGVTQFPSHSVIEKGQTVTLRCDPISGHDNLYWYRRVMGKEIKFLLHFVKESKQDESGMPNNRFLAERTGGTYSTLKVQPAELEDSGVYFCASSQAGEWGDTQYFGPGTRLTVL.

This clonotype has only a few counts. The chain couples TRBV9 to TRBJ2-1; no reliable D call. Germline loops: CDR1 SGDLS, CDR2 YYNGEE. The V end lost 0 bases, the J end lost 3 bases, and 10 bases lay between the germline ends. The CDR3 is 15 amino acids. The CDR3 DNA is TGTGCCAGCAGCGTAGAGGATAGCATCTACAATGAGCAGTTCTTC. Protein sequence: CASSVEDSIYNEQFF. Combining the CDR3 with reference TRBV9 and TRBJ2-1 gives the whole variable domain DSGVTQTPKHLITATGQRVTLRCSPRSGDLSVYWYQQSLDQGLQFLIQYYNGEERAKGNILERFSAQQFPDLHSELNLSSLELGDSALYFCASSVEDSIYNEQFFGPGTRLTVL.

This clonotype was recorded at least ten times. The CDR3 region is CATSREDRVVEQYF. The CDR3 DNA follows: TGTGCCACCAGCAGAGAGGACAGGGTGGTCGAGCAGTACTTC. The chain has TRBV15 and TRBJ2-7, with TRBD1 matching over 8 bases. The germline gives CDR1 LNHNV, CDR2 YYDKDF (reference sequence). This CDR3 comprises 14 residues. V shed 0 bases and J 6 bases; nucleotides not matched to a gene: 4.

This clonotype has ten or more counts. CDR3 DNA: TGTGCCAGCAGTTACCCTCCCCTCACAGATACGCAGTATTTT. This encodes CASSYPPLTDTQYF. V is TRBV28 and J is TRBJ2-3; D ambiguous. The CDR3 runs to 14 residues. The germline V and J ends were trimmed by 4 bases and 2 bases, with 10 bases remaining between them. The germline V gene encodes CDR1 MDHEN and CDR2 SYDVKM.

This clonotype was recorded many times. This chain connects TRBV27 to TRBJ2-5; 9 bases align to TRBD2. Germline V gene lookup returns CDR1 MNHEY and CDR2 SMNVEV (reference sequence). This CDR3 is 15 amino acids long. Trimming at V came to 4 bases and at J to 2 bases, leaving 5 bases not matched to a gene. The CDR3 here is CASSSVLAGQETQYF. CDR3 sequence (DNA): TGTGCCAGCAGTTCGGTCCTAGCGGGGCAAGAGACCCAGTACTTC.

In this sample, this clonotype turned up a few times. V usage is TRBV11-2 and J usage is TRBJ2-3, with D unclear. The CDR3 sequence is 14 residues long. CDR1 and CDR2 from the germline V gene are SGHAT and FQNNGV. Trimming pared 1 base from V and 2 bases from J, leaving 7 bases between. The CDR3 reads CASSLVAFTDTQYF. CDR3 DNA: TGTGCCAGCAGCTTAGTTGCGTTCACAGATACGCAGTATTTT.

Within the sample, this clonotype is medium-sized. V usage is TRBV5-1 and J usage is TRBJ1-6; no clear D gene. CDR3 length: 15 residues. Germline V gene lookup returns CDR1 SGHRS and CDR2 YFSETQ. V dropped 0 bases and J dropped 7 bases, with 11 bases sitting between them. The chain's CDR3 is CASSLGASYNSPLHF. The DNA of the CDR3 is TGCGCCAGCAGCTTGGGGGCGTCTTACAATTCACCCCTCCACTTT.

The table lists this clonotype with many counts. The V gene is TRBV25-1, the J gene TRBJ2-1; D may be TRBD1 (6 bases). Germline assignment: CDR1 MGHDK and CDR2 SYGVNS. V gave up 5 bases and J gave up 0 bases, with 11 bases separating them. This CDR3 has 15 amino acids. CDR3 DNA sequence: TGTGCCAGCAGTTTACAGGGAAACTCCTACAATGAGCAGTTCTTC. Amino acid sequence: CASSLQGNSYNEQFF. Filled out from reference TRBV25-1 and TRBJ2-1, the complete variable domain reads EADIYQTPRYLVIGTGKKITLECSQTMGHDKMYWYQQDPGMELHLIHYSYGVNSTEKGDLSSESTVSRIRTEHFPLTLESARPSHTSQYLCASSLQGNSYNEQFFGPGTRLTVL.

In this sample, this clonotype turned up a few times. The rearrangement joins TRBV5-4 to TRBJ2-7; 7 bases match TRBD1. The CDR3 totals 12 residues. Germline lookup yields CDR1 SGHNT and CDR2 YYREEE (reference sequence). The V segment lost 4 bases and the J segment 4 bases; nucleotides outside the gene matches: 2. CDR3 in amino acids: CASSQTGYEQYF. The CDR3 DNA is TGTGCCAGCAGCCAGACAGGGTACGAGCAGTACTTC.

Ten or more counts support this clonotype. This chain links TRBV10-3 with TRBJ2-3; 8 bases match TRBD1. Germline CDR1 ENHRY, CDR2 SYGVKD. The length of the CDR3 is 15 residues. J lost 5 bases, V lost 0 bases, and 4 bases had no gene match. This CDR3 reads CAISESGQGRDTQYF. The DNA of the CDR3 is TGTGCCATCAGTGAGTCCGGACAGGGCAGAGATACGCAGTATTTT.

This chain connects TRBV3-1 to TRBJ1-3; D might be TRBD1 (5 bases). V gave up 5 bases and J gave up 0 bases, with 14 bases separating them. The CDR3 loop spans 16 amino acids. Germline V gene data show CDR1 as LGHDT and CDR2 as YNNKEL (reference sequence). CDR3: CASSFTGQLSGNTIYF. The CDR3 nucleotides read TGTGCCAGCAGCTTTACAGGACAACTCTCTGGAAACACCATATATTTT.

This clonotype has a handful of counts. The chain uses TRBV25-1 and TRBJ1-1, with D uncertain. The CDR3 has 14 amino acids. Germline V CDR1 and CDR2: MGHDK, SYGVNS. The germline V and J ends were trimmed by 4 bases and 4 bases, with 13 bases remaining between them. In DNA, the CDR3 is TGTGCCAGCAGTGGCTGGGCAGGTTTCACTGAAGCTTTCTTT. It specifies CASSGWAGFTEAFF.

The chain uses TRBV7-9 and TRBJ2-7, with D perhaps matching TRBD2 (5 bases). CDR1 is SEHNR and CDR2 is FQNEAQ in the germline V gene (reference sequence). CDR3 length equals 14 residues. V was shortened by 5 bases and J by 4 bases, with 15 bases between the two germline ends. DNA for the CDR3: TGTGCCAGCAGCCCCGGGGTCTGGCCTTACGAGCAGTACTTC. Translated, it gives CASSPGVWPYEQYF.

This clonotype has a count of ten or more. The chain joins TRBV5-1 to TRBJ2-5, with no clear D. CDR1 is SGHRS, CDR2 YFSETQ, per germline. There are 14 residues in the CDR3. Trimming took off 3 bases at V and 1 base at J, with 10 bases between the two ends. Written as DNA, the CDR3 is TGCGCCAGCAGCTGGCCCGTAGGCCAAGAGACCCAGTACTTC. This codes for CASSWPVGQETQYF. The entire variable domain, with the rest obtained from reference TRBV5-1 and TRBJ2-5, is as follows: KAGVTQTPRYLIKTRGQQVTLSCSPISGHRSVSWYQQTPGQGLQFLFEYFSETQRNKGNFPGRFSGRQFSNSRSEMNVSTLELGDSALYLCASSWPVGQETQYFGPGTRLLVL.

The sample holds many counts of this clonotype. The genes are TRBV18 and TRBJ1-5; the D is unclear. CDR1 is KGHSH, CDR2 LQKENI, per germline. The CDR3 runs to 16 residues. Trimming left V 5 bases short and J 2 bases short, with 16 bases between. As DNA, the CDR3 is TGTGCCAGCTCAGAAACCGGGATGTCGGGCAATCAGCCCCAGCATTTT. It encodes CASSETGMSGNQPQHF.